This TCR beta chain was observed in a study of cytomegalovirus exposure and HLA in healthy donors. Overall study context: In an early release, HLA-typed donors contributed tens of millions of unique TCR sequences.

About this clone: No antigen is known for it.

Study results and limitations: A few CMV-associated chains proved CMV antigen-specific in vitro.

Trimming removed 4 bases from V and 6 bases from J; junction bases left unmatched: 16. Germline CDR1 is WSHSY and CDR2 is SAAADI. The CDR3 is 17 amino acids. In the PCR, 60 Vbeta and 13 Jbeta primers were used. Methods used by the authors: Tens of millions of unique TCR beta chains, some 9.9 million shared, were counted in a later analysis. Profiled with immunoSEQ multiplex PCR; TCRdb holds only in-frame clones, not every one. For V, J and clone size, that table is used; D and trimming come from the DNA. The repertoire holds around 210,000 clones, with around 77% as singletons. The source of this sequence is a woman aged 25 to 39 in good health and CMV-seronegative. The sample taken for sequencing was PBMCs. This sequence joins TRBV10-2 and TRBJ1-2; TRBD1 aligns across 8 bases. CDR3 loop: CASSGSSWEDRDNGYTF. The DNA for the CDR3 is TGCGCCAGCAGTGGGTCGTCGTGGGAGGACAGGGATAATGGCTACACCTTC.